Shown below are 27 T cell receptor beta chains from a single sample sequenced in a study of blood T cell repertoires in COVID-19. Measured with immunoSEQ multiplex PCR; TCRdb has only the in-frame clones, and not every one. Of some 95,000 clones listed, about 86% are singletons. Sequenced material: peripheral blood. All receptors come from a man older than 75 with active or convalescent COVID-19.

This clone showed up just a few times. V and J are TRBV28 and TRBJ1-5; 8 bases map to TRBD1. In germline, CDR1 is MDHEN, CDR2 SYDVKM. The V and J ends lost 3 bases and 6 bases, in that order; junction bases with no gene match: 1. The CDR3 sequence is 13 residues long. The CDR3 is CASSLDRVQPQHF. The CDR3 nucleotides read TGTGCCAGCAGTTTGGACAGGGTTCAGCCCCAGCATTTT.

CDR3 sequence reads: CASSNRDRGDNEQFF. CDR3 in DNA: TGTGCCAGCAGTAACCGGGACAGGGGTGACAATGAGCAGTTCTTC. The chain links TRBV25-1 to TRBJ2-1; 10 nucleotides align to TRBD1. Germline values: CDR1 MGHDK, CDR2 SYGVNS. The CDR3 loop spans 15 amino acids. Trimming removed 5 bases from V and 5 bases from J; junction bases left unmatched: 6. The complete variable domain, with remaining parts taken from reference TRBV25-1 and TRBJ2-1, reads EADIYQTPRYLVIGTGKKITLECSQTMGHDKMYWYQQDPGMELHLIHYSYGVNSTEKGDLSSESTVSRIRTEHFPLTLESARPSHTSQYLCASSNRDRGDNEQFFGPGTRLTVL.

The chain employs TRBV19 and TRBJ1-5; D possibly corresponds to TRBD1 (6 bases). V shed 4 bases and J shed 1 base, with 17 bases lying between them. Germline values: CDR1 LNHDA, CDR2 SQIVND (reference sequence). CDR3 length: 17 amino acids. CDR3 in amino acids: CASSTTWGGVSNQPQHF. In DNA, the CDR3 is TGTGCCAGTAGTACTACCTGGGGGGGCGTGAGCAATCAGCCCCAGCATTTT.

V and J are TRBV7-2 and TRBJ2-5, with 7 bases fitting TRBD1. The germline CDR1 and CDR2 sequences are SGHTA and FQGNSA. V was clipped by 5 bases and J by 1 base; unmatched bases: 10. CDR3 size: 16 residues. In DNA form, the CDR3 reads TGTGCCAGCAGCGACAACAGGGGAAGACCCCAAGAGACCCAGTACTTC. It specifies CASSDNRGRPQETQYF. The full variable domain, in which reference TRBV7-2 and TRBJ2-5 provide the parts outside the CDR3, is GAGVSQSPSNKVTEKGKDVELRCDPISGHTALYWYRQSLGQGLEFLIYFQGNSAPDKSGLPSDRFSAERTGGSVSTLTIQRTQQEDSAVYLCASSDNRGRPQETQYFGPGTRLLVL.

This chain links TRBV7-2 with TRBJ2-1; 14 nucleotides match TRBD2. Germline CDR1 reads SGHTA; CDR2 reads FQGNSA. J was trimmed by 1 base and V by 4 bases; bases with no gene match: 6. This CDR3 region has 18 residues. In DNA, the CDR3 is TGTGCCAGCAGCTCTGGACTAGCGGGAGGTCAATCCTACAATGAGCAGTTCTTC. Residues: CASSSGLAGGQSYNEQFF.

The V and J genes are TRBV5-4 and TRBJ2-5, with 10 bases matching TRBD1. This CDR3 has 15 residues. V was clipped by 4 bases and J by 5 bases; unmatched bases: 8. Germline assignment: CDR1 SGHNT and CDR2 YYREEE (reference sequence). The CDR3 spells CASSPGTGVGETQYF. CDR3 DNA: TGTGCCAGCAGCCCGGGGACAGGGGTAGGTGAGACCCAGTACTTC.

The rearrangement joins TRBV18 to TRBJ2-7, with 10 bases matching TRBD2. The CDR3 has 14 amino acids. J was trimmed by 5 bases and V by 1 base; bases with no gene match: 2. Germline V CDR1 and CDR2: KGHSH, LQKENI. CDR3 sequence reads: CASSPLGTSDEQYF. In nucleotides, the CDR3 is TGTGCCAGCTCACCACTCGGGACTAGCGACGAGCAGTACTTC.

The rearrangement links TRBV27 to TRBJ1-2, with 10 bases that match TRBD1. Per germline, CDR1 MNHEY and CDR2 SMNVEV (reference sequence). The J segment lost 6 bases and the V segment lost 7 bases, leaving 2 bases of the junction unmatched. This CDR3 has 12 residues. The CDR3 nucleotides are TGTGCCAGCAAGGGACAGGGGAATGGCTACACCTTC. Encoded protein: CASKGQGNGYTF.

This chain joins TRBV2 and TRBJ2-1; 11 nucleotides align to TRBD2. V was pared by 4 bases and J by 5 bases, with 7 bases of the junction left unmatched. CDR3 size: 16 residues. Germline V gene sequence: CDR1 SNHLY, CDR2 FYNNEI. CDR3 DNA sequence: TGTGCCAGCAGTGTACGGACTAGCGGGCCCAACAATGAGCAGTTCTTC. Amino acids: CASSVRTSGPNNEQFF.

The gene calls are TRBV4-3 and TRBJ2-7; D might be TRBD1 (5 bases). Between the trimmed V and J ends, which lost 1 base and 4 bases, there was a span of 17 bases. CDR1 and CDR2 from the germline V gene are LGHNA and YSLEER. The CDR3 has 16 residues. DNA for the CDR3: TGCGCCAGCAGCCAAGTTAGGGGCTCCGACCGTTACGAGCAGTACTTC. Translating gives CASSQVRGSDRYEQYF.

The chain carries TRBV2 and TRBJ2-2, with D unresolved. Germline CDR1 reads SNHLY; CDR2 reads FYNNEI. CDR3 length equals 15 residues. V lost 7 bases to trimming and J lost 0 bases, with 12 bases between them. The DNA of the CDR3 is TGTGCCAGCAAAAACAAAGTCGCGAACACCGGGGAGCTGTTTTTT. Its translation is CASKNKVANTGELFF.

In its sample, this clone was seen once. This rearrangement joins TRBV19 to TRBJ1-1; possibly TRBD1 for D (6 bases). Germline V gene lookup returns CDR1 LNHDA and CDR2 SQIVND (reference sequence). The CDR3 is 13 amino acids. V dropped 3 bases and J dropped 8 bases, with 13 bases sitting between them. CDR3 DNA sequence: TGTGCCAGTAGTATCGAACCCGGGACAGAAGCTTTCTTT. It specifies CASSIEPGTEAFF.

The rearrangement links TRBV5-5 to TRBJ2-2; 9 positions agree with TRBD2. V dropped 1 base and J dropped 5; count of bases not matched to a gene: 6. Germline CDR1 SGHKS, CDR2 YYEKEE (reference sequence). The CDR3 runs 16 residues. For the CDR3, the DNA is TGTGCCAGCAGCTTGCTTTTCCTAGCGGGAACCGGGGAGCTGTTTTTT. Its translation: CASSLLFLAGTGELFF.

The CDR3 here is CASSQSRGSPLHF. CDR3 nucleotides: TGCGCCAGCAGCCAGTCTAGGGGATCACCCCTCCACTTT. V and J are TRBV4-1 and TRBJ1-6, with D tentatively TRBD1 (5 bases). This CDR3 region has 13 residues. CDR1 is MGHRA, CDR2 YSYEKL, per germline. The V and J ends lost 3 bases and 10 bases respectively, with 10 bases between them.

The CDR3: CASRTGGRHQPQHF. Written as DNA, the CDR3 is TGTGCCAGCCGGACAGGGGGCCGACATCAGCCCCAGCATTTT. The chain combines TRBV28 with TRBJ1-5; the match to TRBD1 covers 11 bases. This CDR3 comprises 14 residues. Trimming took 8 bases from V and 5 from J; bases not matched to a gene: 5. Germline loops: CDR1 MDHEN, CDR2 SYDVKM. The full variable domain, completed using reference TRBV28 and TRBJ1-5, is DVKVTQSSRYLVKRTGEKVFLECVQDMDHENMFWYRQDPGLGLRLIYFSYDVKMKEKGDIPEGYSVSREKKERFSLILESASTNQTSMYLCASRTGGRHQPQHFGDGTRLSIL.

The J gene is TRBJ2-5, the V gene TRBV19, with 8 bases that match TRBD1. The CDR3 runs to 14 residues. With V trimmed by 3 bases and J by 1 base, 1 base remained unmatched. Germline V CDR1 and CDR2: LNHDA, SQIVND (reference sequence). This CDR3 reads CASSITGGQETQYF. CDR3 bases: TGTGCCAGTAGTATTACAGGGGGCCAAGAGACCCAGTACTTC.

The chain combines TRBV5-4 with TRBJ2-5; the match to TRBD1 covers 7 bases. V was clipped by 4 bases and J by 7 bases; unmatched bases: 10. Germline V CDR1 and CDR2: SGHNT, YYREEE (reference sequence). The CDR3 contains 14 residues. The CDR3 DNA reads as TGTGCCAGCAGCACCTATACAGGGGACGGGACCCAGTACTTC. Protein: CASSTYTGDGTQYF.

The genes are TRBV14 and TRBJ2-3; TRBD2 matches at 9 bases. V was pared by 0 bases and J by 2 bases, with 3 bases of the junction left unmatched. The length of the CDR3 is 16 residues. Germline lookup yields CDR1 SGHDN and CDR2 FVKESK. CDR3 nucleotides: TGTGCCAGCAGCCAAGATCTAGCGGGACACACAGATACGCAGTATTTT. The encoded protein is CASSQDLAGHTDTQYF.

V and J are TRBV5-3 and TRBJ1-6; TRBD1 matches at 9 bases. TRBV5-3 is reported as an ORF; its role is uncertain. This CDR3 contains 23 residues. With V trimmed by 4 bases and J by 5 bases, 28 bases remained unmatched. The CDR3 bases are TGTGCCAGAAGCCACTACCGACCCGGGACAGGGCCGGGGGACGGAGATCATAATTCACCCCTCCACTTT. It translates to CARSHYRPGTGPGDGDHNSPLHF.

This chain uses TRBV5-1 with TRBJ1-4; 7 nucleotides line up with TRBD1. The CDR3 loop spans 15 amino acids. Losses at the gene ends were 0 bases for V and 8 bases for J; bases not matched to a gene: 7. CDR1 is SGHRS, CDR2 YFSETQ, per germline. DNA for the CDR3: TGCGCCAGCAGCTTGGCCCCGGGACAGTGGGAAAAACTGTTTTTT. This translates into CASSLAPGQWEKLFF.

For the CDR3, the DNA is TGTGCCAGCAGCCCCCTTAGGCTAGCGGGCTGCTATGAGCAGTTCTTC. It encodes CASSPLRLAGCYEQFF. The chain uses TRBV11-3 and TRBJ2-1; 8 bases match TRBD2. CDR3 length equals 16 residues. With 5 bases clipped from V and 8 bases from J, the junction kept 14 bases outside the gene matches. The germline V gene has CDR1 SGHNT and CDR2 YENEEA. Variable domain in full (rest from reference TRBV11-3 and TRBJ2-1): EAGVVQSPRYKIIEKKQPVAFWCNPISGHNTLYWYLQNLGQGPELLIRYENEEAVDDSQLPKDRFSAERLKGVDSTLKIQPAELGDSAVYLCASSPLRLAGCYEQFFGPGTRLTVL.

This sequence joins TRBV13 and TRBJ2-1; TRBD2 is a possible D gene (6 bases). The CDR3 totals 15 residues. Germline V gives CDR1 PRHDT, CDR2 FYEKMQ (reference sequence). Trimming stripped 3 bases from V and 0 bases from J, with 9 bases between. CDR3 nucleotide sequence: TGTGCCAGCAGCTTGGGGGGTTCCTCCTACAATGAGCAGTTCTTC. This codes for CASSLGGSSYNEQFF.

The rearrangement uses TRBV30 and TRBJ1-6, with 10 positions matching TRBD1. The length of the CDR3 is 13 residues. With V trimmed by 5 bases and J by 10 bases, 5 bases remained unmatched. Germline V gene lookup returns CDR1 GTSNPN and CDR2 SVGIG (reference sequence). In DNA, the CDR3 is TGTGCCTGGGGGGGACAGGGGCGATCACCCCTCCACTTT. Encoded protein: CAWGGQGRSPLHF.

This chain links TRBV29-1 with TRBJ1-1; 9 nucleotides line up with TRBD1. The V and J ends lost 6 bases and 1 base, in that order; junction bases with no gene match: 6. Germline loops: CDR1 SQVTM, CDR2 ANQGSEA. This CDR3 region has 14 residues. The CDR3 protein is CSVVGQGENTEAFF. In nucleotides, the CDR3 is TGCAGCGTCGTGGGACAGGGTGAGAACACTGAAGCTTTCTTT.

The chain is built from TRBV15 and TRBJ1-1; D is ambiguous. CDR1 is LNHNV and CDR2 is YYDKDF in the germline V gene (reference sequence). This CDR3 comprises 15 residues. Between the trimmed V and J ends, which lost 1 base and 0 bases, there was a span of 9 bases. DNA for the CDR3: TGTGCCACCAGCAGAGTCGGGTCTATGAACACTGAAGCTTTCTTT. This encodes CATSRVGSMNTEAFF.

The chain carries TRBV4-1 and TRBJ2-7; 8 nucleotides align to TRBD1. This CDR3 has 16 amino acids. Germline V gene lookup returns CDR1 MGHRA and CDR2 YSYEKL. V gave up 4 bases and J gave up 9 bases; unmatched junction bases: 17. This CDR3 reads CASSPSGTGLLVRQYF. The CDR3 DNA follows: TGCGCCAGCAGCCCATCCGGGACAGGACTGCTCGTAAGGCAGTACTTC.

This clone was seen only a few times. The CDR3 protein is CASTEAVQETQYF. CDR3 DNA: TGTGCCAGCACCGAGGCAGTCCAAGAGACCCAGTACTTC. This chain joins TRBV6-5 and TRBJ2-5; unclear D gene. The CDR3 consists of 13 residues. Germline assignment: CDR1 MNHEY and CDR2 SVGAGI. Trimming left V 7 bases short and J 1 base short, with 10 bases between.